A selection of T cell receptor beta chains follows, all from one sample in a study of cytotoxic CD8 clonotypes in ibrutinib-treated CLL. Measured with immunoSEQ multiplex PCR; TCRdb has only the in-frame clones, and not every one. The sample has approximately 210,000 clones; over 55% are singletons. This sample comprised PBMCs, obtained after 24 months of ibrutinib treatment. These receptors all stem from a human donor with chronic lymphocytic leukemia. CDR3s include the opening cysteine and the closing phenylalanine or tryptophan.

V: TRBV25-1
CDR3: CASSEPTGYGYTF

V: TRBV6-5
CDR3: CASSYSGSSIYEQYF

V: TRBV18
CDR3: CASSGLQGSSYNEQFF

V: TRBV9
CDR3: CASTDQGLAGVSTQYF

V: TRBV28
CDR3: CASNKIIQETQYF

V: TRBV6-6
CDR3: CASSYTGQGAGETQYF

V: TRBV7-2
CDR3: CASSLTASGTYNEQFF

V: TRBV7-9
CDR3: CASSFAQSSGNTIYF

V: TRBV7-2
CDR3: CASSLGLAISYEQYF

V: TRBV29-1
CDR3: CSVGDRGGQPQHF

V: TRBV10-3
CDR3: CAISGVSGLSYNEQFF

V: TRBV7-6
CDR3: CASSPRTAGDTQYF

V: TRBV2
CDR3: CASRRTATNTGELFF

V: TRBV29-1
CDR3: CSVVEGSRGDTQYF

V: TRBV5-4
CDR3: CASSRTGLAGGQETQYF

V: TRBV5-4
CDR3: CASSLDRGTDTQYF

V: TRBV18
CDR3: CASSQYTGSYGYTF

V: TRBV7-7
CDR3: CASSSSGTEGETQYF

V: TRBV27
CDR3: CASSRLNGVGDQPQHF

V: TRBV27
CDR3: CASNGRDREAFF

V: TRBV5-4
CDR3: CASSLGAGLAVYNEQFF

V: TRBV5-8
CDR3: CASSLAPAAYEQYF

V: TRBV28
CDR3: CASTLSGTDTQYF

V: TRBV7-6
CDR3: CASSQWGSRKTYGYTF

V: TRBV2
CDR3: CASSQGLAGGTDTQYF

V: TRBV9
CDR3: CASSVGTSGRYSYEQYF

V: TRBV7-9
CDR3: CASSLYLSDGYTF

V: TRBV29-1
CDR3: CSVEDLRGGYNEQFF

V: TRBV5-1
CDR3: CASSLVPFWTSGISYNEQFF

V: TRBV7-9
CDR3: CASSLGTGDNTGELFF

V: TRBV29-1
CDR3: CSVGSTGELFF

V: TRBV7-2
CDR3: CASSSTGASEKLFF

V: TRBV4-3
CDR3: CASSQEGPRGSTDTQYF

V: TRBV7-9
CDR3: CASSLVSGFKRSGANVLTF

V: TRBV29-1
CDR3: CSVEWVEGNEQFF

V: TRBV6-5
CDR3: CASSYSIGEKLFF

V: TRBV7-9
CDR3: CASSSPTGRGEQFF

V: TRBV4-3
CDR3: CASSQVDGNTIYF

V: TRBV2
CDR3: CASSEVAWTGELFF

V: TRBV14
CDR3: CASSQELTGSYEQYF

V: TRBV7-2
CDR3: CASTAGTWGGSREETQYF

V: TRBV28
CDR3: CASSLGGQGGHQPQHF

V: TRBV28
CDR3: CASSAPGRGSTDTQYF

V: TRBV15
CDR3: CATSRVVRQASTDTQYF

V: TRBV5-1
CDR3: CASSLFSGSPGELFF

V: TRBV4-3
CDR3: CASSPMRESGEQFF